Presented here are 3 T cell receptor beta chains from one specimen sequenced in a study of blood T cell repertoires in COVID-19. Profiled with immunoSEQ multiplex PCR; TCRdb holds only in-frame clones, not every one. Of 45,000 to 65,000 clones listed, around nine tenths are singletons. Sequenced input: peripheral blood. These receptors all come from a man older than 75 with active or convalescent COVID-19.

The V and J genes are TRBV28 and TRBJ1-1; no clear D. V was cut by 4 bases and J by 4 bases, with 4 bases left in between. CDR3 length equals 11 residues. Germline assignment: CDR1 MDHEN and CDR2 SYDVKM. CDR3 coding DNA: TGTGCCAGCAGTTCATTCACTGAAGCTTTCTTT. It is translated as CASSSFTEAFF.

This chain connects TRBV7-2 to TRBJ2-2, with D possibly matching TRBD1 (6 bases). The V and J ends lost 4 bases and 7 bases respectively, with 16 bases between them. The CDR3 extends over 15 amino acids. Per the germline V gene, CDR1 is SGHTA and CDR2 is FQGNSA. The CDR3 DNA follows: TGTGCCAGCAGCTCCAGGGGAATCGCAGACGGGGAGCTGTTTTTT. It yields the protein CASSSRGIADGELFF.

The chain combines TRBV28 with TRBJ1-1; 8 bases are shared with TRBD1. The CDR3 sequence is 16 residues long. After removal of 3 bases from V and 5 bases from J, the junction contained 11 bases not matched to a gene. Germline CDR1 MDHEN, CDR2 SYDVKM. CDR3 in DNA: TGTGCCAGCAGTTTTATCACTCCAGGGGGCGGTACTGAAGCTTTCTTT. Residues: CASSFITPGGGTEAFF.